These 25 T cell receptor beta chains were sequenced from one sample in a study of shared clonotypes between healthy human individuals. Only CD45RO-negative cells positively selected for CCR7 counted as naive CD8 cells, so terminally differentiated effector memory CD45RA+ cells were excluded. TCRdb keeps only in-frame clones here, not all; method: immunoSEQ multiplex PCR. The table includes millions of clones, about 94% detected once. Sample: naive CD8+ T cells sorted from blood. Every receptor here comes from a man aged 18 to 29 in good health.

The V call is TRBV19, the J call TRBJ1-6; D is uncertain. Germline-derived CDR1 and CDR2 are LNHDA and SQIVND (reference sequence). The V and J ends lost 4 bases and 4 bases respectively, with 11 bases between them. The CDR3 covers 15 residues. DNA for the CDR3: TGTGCCAGTAGTACGCCGGCCGTTTATAATTCACCCCTCCACTTT. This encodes CASSTPAVYNSPLHF.

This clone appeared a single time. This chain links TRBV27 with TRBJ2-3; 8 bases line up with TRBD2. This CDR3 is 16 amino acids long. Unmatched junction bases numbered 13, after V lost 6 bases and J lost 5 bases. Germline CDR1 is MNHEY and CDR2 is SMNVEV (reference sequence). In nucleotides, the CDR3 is TGTGCCAGCAGCCCCTGGGGACCCGGGACTAGAGATACGCAGTATTTT. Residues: CASSPWGPGTRDTQYF.

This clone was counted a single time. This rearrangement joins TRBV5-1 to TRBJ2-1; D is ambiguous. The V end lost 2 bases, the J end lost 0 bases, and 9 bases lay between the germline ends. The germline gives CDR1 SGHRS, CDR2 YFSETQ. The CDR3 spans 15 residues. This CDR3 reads CASSFGSGSYNEQFF. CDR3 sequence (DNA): TGCGCCAGCAGCTTTGGGTCGGGCTCCTACAATGAGCAGTTCTTC.

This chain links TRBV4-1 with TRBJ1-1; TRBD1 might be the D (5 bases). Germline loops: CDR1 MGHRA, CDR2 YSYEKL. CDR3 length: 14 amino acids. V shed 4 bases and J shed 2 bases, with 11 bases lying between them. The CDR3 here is CASSRPGLNTEAFF. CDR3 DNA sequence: TGCGCCAGCAGCCGGCCAGGGCTTAACACTGAAGCTTTCTTT.

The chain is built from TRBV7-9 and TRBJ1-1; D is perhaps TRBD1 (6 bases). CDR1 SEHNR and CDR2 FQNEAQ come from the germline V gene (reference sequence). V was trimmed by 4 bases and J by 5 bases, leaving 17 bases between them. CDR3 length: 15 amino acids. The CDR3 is CASSSQQGRMTEAFF. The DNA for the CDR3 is TGTGCCAGCAGCTCCCAACAGGGAAGGATGACTGAAGCTTTCTTT.

For the CDR3, the DNA is TGTGCCAGCAGACACCTAGCGGGAGGGCGGGATGAGCAGTTCTTC. Its protein is CASRHLAGGRDEQFF. V is TRBV5-4 and J is TRBJ2-1; 12 bases are a match to TRBD2. The CDR3 totals 15 residues. Germline V gene sequence: CDR1 SGHNT, CDR2 YYREEE (reference sequence). The V gene end was trimmed by 5 bases and the J gene end by 8 bases; junction bases not matched to a gene: 8.

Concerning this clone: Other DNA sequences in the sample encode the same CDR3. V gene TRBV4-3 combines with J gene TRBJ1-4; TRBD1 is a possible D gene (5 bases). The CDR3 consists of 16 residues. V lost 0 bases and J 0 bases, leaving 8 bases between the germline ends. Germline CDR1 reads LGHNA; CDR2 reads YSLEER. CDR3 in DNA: TGCGCCAGCAGCCAAGATAGAGGGGCAACTAATGAAAAACTGTTTTTT. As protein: CASSQDRGATNEKLFF.

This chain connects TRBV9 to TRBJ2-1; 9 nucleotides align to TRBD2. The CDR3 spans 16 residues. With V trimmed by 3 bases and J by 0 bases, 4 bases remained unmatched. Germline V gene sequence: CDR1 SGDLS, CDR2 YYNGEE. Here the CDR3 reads CASSGLAGHSYNEQFF. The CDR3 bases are TGTGCCAGCAGCGGGCTAGCGGGGCACTCCTACAATGAGCAGTTCTTC.

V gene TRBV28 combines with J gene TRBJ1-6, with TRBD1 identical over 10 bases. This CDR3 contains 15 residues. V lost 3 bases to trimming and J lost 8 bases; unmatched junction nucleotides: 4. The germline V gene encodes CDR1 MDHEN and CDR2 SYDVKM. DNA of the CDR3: TGTGCCAGCAGTTTGGCCGGGACAGGGGATTCACCCCTCCACTTT. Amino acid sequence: CASSLAGTGDSPLHF.

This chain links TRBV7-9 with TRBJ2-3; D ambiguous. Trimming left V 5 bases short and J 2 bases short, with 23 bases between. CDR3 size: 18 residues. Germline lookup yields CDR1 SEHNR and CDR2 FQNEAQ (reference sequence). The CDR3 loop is CASSTPFSGGENTDTQYF. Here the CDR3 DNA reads TGTGCCAGCAGCACCCCTTTTTCTGGCGGAGAGAACACAGATACGCAGTATTTT. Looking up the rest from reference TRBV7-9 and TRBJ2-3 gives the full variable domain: DTGVSQNPRHKITKRGQNVTFRCDPISEHNRLYWYRQTLGQGPEFLTYFQNEAQLEKSRLLSDRFSAERPKGSFSTLEIQRTEQGDSAMYLCASSTPFSGGENTDTQYFGPGTRLTVL.

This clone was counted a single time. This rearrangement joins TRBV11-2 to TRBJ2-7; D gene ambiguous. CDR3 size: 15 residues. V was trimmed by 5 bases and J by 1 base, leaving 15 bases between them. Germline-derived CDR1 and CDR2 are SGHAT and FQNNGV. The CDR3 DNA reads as TGTGCCAGCAGCGTGCATTACACGTCTTCCTACGAGCAGTACTTC. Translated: CASSVHYTSSYEQYF.

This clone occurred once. The CDR3 spells CASSLAIGNQNEQYF. CDR3 sequence (DNA): TGTGCCAGCAGCTTAGCGATCGGGAATCAGAACGAGCAGTACTTC. This chain links TRBV7-9 with TRBJ2-7; D possibly corresponds to TRBD2 (5 bases). The CDR3 is made up of 15 amino acids. Germline assignment: CDR1 SEHNR and CDR2 FQNEAQ (reference sequence). V lost 0 bases to trimming and J lost 5 bases, with 14 bases between them.

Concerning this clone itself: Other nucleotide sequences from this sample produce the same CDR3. The CDR3 region has the DNA TGTGCCAGCTCCGCGGGCTCCTACGAGCAGTACTTC. This codes for CASSAGSYEQYF. The rearrangement joins TRBV7-9 to TRBJ2-7; TRBD2 might be the D (5 bases). Germline CDR1 and CDR2: SEHNR and FQNEAQ (reference sequence). CDR3 length equals 12 residues. Trimming removed 8 bases from V and 0 bases from J, with 8 bases in between.

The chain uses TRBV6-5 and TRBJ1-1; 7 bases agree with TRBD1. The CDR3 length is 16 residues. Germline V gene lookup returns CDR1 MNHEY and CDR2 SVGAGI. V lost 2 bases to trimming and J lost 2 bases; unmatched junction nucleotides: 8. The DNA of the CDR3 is TGTGCCAGCAGTTACAGTCTTGGGACAGCTAACACTGAAGCTTTCTTT. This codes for CASSYSLGTANTEAFF.

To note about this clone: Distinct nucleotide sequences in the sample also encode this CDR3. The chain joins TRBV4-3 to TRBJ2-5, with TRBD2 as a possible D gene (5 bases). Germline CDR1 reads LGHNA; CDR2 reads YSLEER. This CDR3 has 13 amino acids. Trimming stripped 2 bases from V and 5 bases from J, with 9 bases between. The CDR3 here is CASSQISGETQYF. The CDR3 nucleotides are TGCGCCAGCAGCCAAATTTCGGGGGAGACCCAGTACTTC.

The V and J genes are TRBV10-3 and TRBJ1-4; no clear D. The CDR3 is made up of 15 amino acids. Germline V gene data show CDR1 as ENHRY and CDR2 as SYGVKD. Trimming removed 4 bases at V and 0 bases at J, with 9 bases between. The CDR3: CAISAGTATNEKLFF. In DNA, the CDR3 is TGTGCCATCAGTGCAGGCACAGCAACTAATGAAAAACTGTTTTTT.

DNA of the CDR3: TGTGCCAGCAGTGGTAGCGGGAGCAACGAGCAGTACTTC. This codes for CASSGSGSNEQYF. The chain employs TRBV25-1 and TRBJ2-7, with 9 bases identical to TRBD2. The V gene end was trimmed by 4 bases and the J gene end by 5 bases; junction bases not matched to a gene: 3. Germline CDR1 reads MGHDK; CDR2 reads SYGVNS. CDR3 length: 13 residues.

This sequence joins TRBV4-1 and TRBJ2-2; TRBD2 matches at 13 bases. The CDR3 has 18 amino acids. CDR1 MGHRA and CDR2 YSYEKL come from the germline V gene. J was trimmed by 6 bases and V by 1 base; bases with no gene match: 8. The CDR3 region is CASSQVLLAGGPAGELFF. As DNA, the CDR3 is TGCGCCAGCAGCCAAGTATTACTAGCGGGGGGGCCCGCCGGGGAGCTGTTTTTT.

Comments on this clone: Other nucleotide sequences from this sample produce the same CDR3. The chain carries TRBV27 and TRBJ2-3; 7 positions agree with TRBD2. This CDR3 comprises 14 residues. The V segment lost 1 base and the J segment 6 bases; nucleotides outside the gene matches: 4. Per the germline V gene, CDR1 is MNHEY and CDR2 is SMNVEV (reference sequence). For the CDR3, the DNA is TGTGCCAGCAGTTTATTGGGGGGGGAGGATACGCAGTATTTT. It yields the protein CASSLLGGEDTQYF.

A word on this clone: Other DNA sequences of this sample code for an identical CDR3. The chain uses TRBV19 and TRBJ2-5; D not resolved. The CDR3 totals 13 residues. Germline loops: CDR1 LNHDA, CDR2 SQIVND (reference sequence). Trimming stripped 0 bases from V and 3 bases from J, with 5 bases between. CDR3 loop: CASSIDPEETQYF. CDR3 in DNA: TGTGCCAGTAGTATAGATCCGGAAGAGACCCAGTACTTC.

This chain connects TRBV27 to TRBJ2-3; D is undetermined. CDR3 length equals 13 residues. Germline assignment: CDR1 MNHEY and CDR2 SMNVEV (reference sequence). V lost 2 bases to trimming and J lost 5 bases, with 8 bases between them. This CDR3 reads CASSLILGDTQYF. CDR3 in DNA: TGTGCCAGCAGTTTAATTTTGGGAGATACGCAGTATTTT.

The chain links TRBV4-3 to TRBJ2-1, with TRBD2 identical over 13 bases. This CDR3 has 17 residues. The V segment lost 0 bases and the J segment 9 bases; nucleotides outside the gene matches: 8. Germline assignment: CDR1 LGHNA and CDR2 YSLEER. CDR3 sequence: CASSQEPGLAGVLEQFF. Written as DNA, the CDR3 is TGCGCCAGCAGCCAAGAACCCGGACTAGCGGGAGTTCTTGAGCAGTTCTTC.

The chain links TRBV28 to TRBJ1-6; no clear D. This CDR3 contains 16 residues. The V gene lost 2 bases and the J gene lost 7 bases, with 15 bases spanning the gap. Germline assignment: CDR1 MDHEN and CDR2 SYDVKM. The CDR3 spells CASSLHPRAKNSPLHF. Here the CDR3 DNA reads TGTGCCAGCAGTTTACATCCCAGAGCTAAAAATTCACCCCTCCACTTT.

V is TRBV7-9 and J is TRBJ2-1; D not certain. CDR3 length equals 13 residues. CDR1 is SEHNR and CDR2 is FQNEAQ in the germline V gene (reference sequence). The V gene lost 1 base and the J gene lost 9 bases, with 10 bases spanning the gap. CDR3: CASSLGLQGEQFF. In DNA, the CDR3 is TGTGCCAGCAGCTTAGGGCTGCAAGGTGAGCAGTTCTTC.

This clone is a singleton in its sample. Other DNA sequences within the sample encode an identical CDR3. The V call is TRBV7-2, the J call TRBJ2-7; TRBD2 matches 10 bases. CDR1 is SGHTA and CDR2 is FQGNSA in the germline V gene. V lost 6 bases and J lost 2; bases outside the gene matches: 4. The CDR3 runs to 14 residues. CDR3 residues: CASSSSGRAYEQYF. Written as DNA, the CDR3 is TGTGCCAGCAGTTCCAGCGGGAGGGCCTACGAGCAGTACTTC.